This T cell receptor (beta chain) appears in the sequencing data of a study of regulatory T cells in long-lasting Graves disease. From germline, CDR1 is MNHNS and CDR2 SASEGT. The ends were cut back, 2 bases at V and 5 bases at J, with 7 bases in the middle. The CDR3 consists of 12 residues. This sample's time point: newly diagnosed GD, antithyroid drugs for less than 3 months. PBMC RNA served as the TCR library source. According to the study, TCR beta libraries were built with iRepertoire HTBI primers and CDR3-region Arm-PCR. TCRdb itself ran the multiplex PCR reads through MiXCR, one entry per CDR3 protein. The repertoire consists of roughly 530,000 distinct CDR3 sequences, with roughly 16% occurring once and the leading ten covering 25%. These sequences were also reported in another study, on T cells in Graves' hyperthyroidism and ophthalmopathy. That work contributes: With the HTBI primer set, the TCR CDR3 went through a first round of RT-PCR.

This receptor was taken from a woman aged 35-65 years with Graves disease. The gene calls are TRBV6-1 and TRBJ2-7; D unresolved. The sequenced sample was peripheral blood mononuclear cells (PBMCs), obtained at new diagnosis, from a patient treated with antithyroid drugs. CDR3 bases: TGTGCCAGCAGTGAATCCCCGAACGAGCAGTACTTC. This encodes CASSESPNEQYF.